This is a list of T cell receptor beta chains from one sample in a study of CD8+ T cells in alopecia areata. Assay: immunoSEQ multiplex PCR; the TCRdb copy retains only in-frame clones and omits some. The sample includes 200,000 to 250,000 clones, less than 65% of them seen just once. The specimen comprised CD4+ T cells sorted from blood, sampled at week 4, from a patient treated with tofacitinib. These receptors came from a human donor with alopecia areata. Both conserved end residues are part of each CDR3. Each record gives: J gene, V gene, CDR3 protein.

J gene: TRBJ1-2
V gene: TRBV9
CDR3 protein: CASSVGQGSYGYTF

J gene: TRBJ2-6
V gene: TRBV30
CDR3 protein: CAWSGVSGANVLTF

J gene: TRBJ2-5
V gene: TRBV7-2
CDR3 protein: CASSLDAGRTETQYF

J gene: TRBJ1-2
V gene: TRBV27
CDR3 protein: CAGGQGKGRYGYTF

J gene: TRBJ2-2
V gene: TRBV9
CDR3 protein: CASSKEGGNTGELFF

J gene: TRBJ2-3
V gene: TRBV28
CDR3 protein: CASTLQGADTQYF

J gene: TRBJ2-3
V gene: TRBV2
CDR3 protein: CASGGPPGDTQYF

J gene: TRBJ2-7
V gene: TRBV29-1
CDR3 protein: CSVNLAGHLVF

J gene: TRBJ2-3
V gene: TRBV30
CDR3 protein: CAWRSAGSTDTQYF

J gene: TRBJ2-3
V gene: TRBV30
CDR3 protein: CAEGGPDTQYF

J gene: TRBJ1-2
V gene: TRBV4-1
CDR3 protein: CASSQSTGSVGYTF

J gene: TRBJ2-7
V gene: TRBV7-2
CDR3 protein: CASSQSGGRSYEQYF

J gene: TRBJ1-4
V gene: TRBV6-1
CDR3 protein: CASSEAGLNEKLFF

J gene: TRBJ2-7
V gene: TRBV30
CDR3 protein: CAWTRAGSSYEQYF

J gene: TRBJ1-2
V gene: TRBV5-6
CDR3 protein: CASSMPDTYGYTF

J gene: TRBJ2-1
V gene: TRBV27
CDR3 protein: CASSLRGATYNEQFF

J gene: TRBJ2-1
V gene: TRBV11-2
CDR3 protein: CASSLWNEQFF

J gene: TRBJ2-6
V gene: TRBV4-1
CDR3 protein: CASSQGIQGSSGANVLTF

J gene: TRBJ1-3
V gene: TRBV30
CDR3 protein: CAWSVLLDGSGNTIYF

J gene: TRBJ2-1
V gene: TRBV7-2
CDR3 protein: CASSLDTNNEQFF

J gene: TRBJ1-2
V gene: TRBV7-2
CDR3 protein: CASSHRGIHYGYTF

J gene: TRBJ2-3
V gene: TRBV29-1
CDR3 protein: CSVEGTQYF

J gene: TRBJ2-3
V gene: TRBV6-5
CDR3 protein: CASSREILDTQYF

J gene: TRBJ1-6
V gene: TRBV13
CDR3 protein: CASSLSGVSPLHF

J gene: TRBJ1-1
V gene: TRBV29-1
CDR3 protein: CSVESSGLNTEAFF

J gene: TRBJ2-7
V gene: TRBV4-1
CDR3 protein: CASSHGQFSYEQYF

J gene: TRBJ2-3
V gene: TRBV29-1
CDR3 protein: CSVEQGGRRGDTQYF

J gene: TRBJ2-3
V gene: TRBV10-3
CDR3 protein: CAISESIGGTDTQYF

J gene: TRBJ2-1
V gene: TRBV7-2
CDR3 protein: CASSPGGAYNEQFF

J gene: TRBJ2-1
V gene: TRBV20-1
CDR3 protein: CSATDRNEQFF

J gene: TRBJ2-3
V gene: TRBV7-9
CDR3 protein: CASSLRDHTQYF

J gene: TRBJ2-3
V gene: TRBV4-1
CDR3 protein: CASSQDRRGTDTQYF

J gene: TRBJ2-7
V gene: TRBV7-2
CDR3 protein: CASSWTSGTYEQYF